The rows below give T cell receptor beta chains drawn from one sample of a study of cytomegalovirus exposure and HLA in healthy donors. Only in-frame clones appear in the TCRdb table, and some are missing; sequencing was by immunoSEQ multiplex PCR. The data hold 82,000 or so clones, with more than 85% observed a single time. The sequenced sample was PBMCs. The origin of the receptors is a man in his late teens or twenties in good health and CMV-seronegative. The CDR3 runs from the conserved cysteine through the conserved F or W. D genes are given only for firm matches. Expanded clones get a size class; other rows say once, few or many, or leave the size out.

abundance: once; d_gene: TRBD1; j_gene: TRBJ1-5; v_gene: TRBV19; CDR3nt: TGTGCCAGTAGTATTATGGCAGGGGGTGAGCCCCAGCATTTT; CDR3aa: CASSIMAGGEPQHF
abundance: NA; d_gene: NA; j_gene: TRBJ2-3; v_gene: TRBV14; CDR3nt: TGTGCCAGCAGCCCTCGACAGCTTGGGTTGTATTTT; CDR3aa: CASSPRQLGLYF
abundance: NA; d_gene: NA; j_gene: TRBJ1-2; v_gene: TRBV9; CDR3nt: TGTGCCAGCAGCTCCCTGGGGGGGGTGGCTAACTATGGCTACACCTTC; CDR3aa: CASSSLGGVANYGYTF
abundance: NA; d_gene: TRBD2; j_gene: TRBJ2-1; v_gene: TRBV6-4; CDR3nt: TGTGCCAGCAGTGGACTAGCGGGAGGTTCCAATGAGCAGTTCTTC; CDR3aa: CASSGLAGGSNEQFF
abundance: NA; d_gene: TRBD2; j_gene: TRBJ2-3; v_gene: TRBV11-2; CDR3nt: TGTGCCAGCAGCTCCGGTCTAGCGGGGGGCTACCATACGCAGTATTTT; CDR3aa: CASSSGLAGGYHTQYF
abundance: NA; d_gene: NA; j_gene: TRBJ2-3; v_gene: TRBV27; CDR3nt: TGTGCCAGCAGTTTATCGGTACTTACGGGTTATACGCAGTATTTT; CDR3aa: CASSLSVLTGYTQYF
abundance: NA; d_gene: NA; j_gene: TRBJ1-6; v_gene: TRBV6-1; CDR3nt: TGTGCCAGCAGTGCGATGTCCCCAGGGTCACCCCTCCACTTT; CDR3aa: CASSAMSPGSPLHF
abundance: NA; d_gene: TRBD1; j_gene: TRBJ1-5; v_gene: TRBV5-8; CDR3nt: TGTGCCAGCAGCCCCTGGACAGGGGAGGGCAATCAGCCCCAGCATTTT; CDR3aa: CASSPWTGEGNQPQHF
abundance: NA; d_gene: NA; j_gene: TRBJ1-1; v_gene: TRBV18; CDR3nt: TGTGCCAGCTCACCACCGGACAGATCCAACACTGAAGCTTTCTTT; CDR3aa: CASSPPDRSNTEAFF
abundance: NA; d_gene: NA; j_gene: TRBJ2-7; v_gene: TRBV21-1; CDR3nt: TGTGCCAGCCCGGAGTCCTTCCGGGACAAACCTAAGAGCGAGCAGTACTTC; CDR3aa: CASPESFRDKPKSEQYF
abundance: NA; d_gene: NA; j_gene: TRBJ1-1; v_gene: TRBV5-1; CDR3nt: TGCGCCAGCAGCGCGACAGGCCTGAACACTGAAGCTTTCTTT; CDR3aa: CASSATGLNTEAFF
abundance: NA; d_gene: NA; j_gene: TRBJ2-3; v_gene: TRBV29-1; CDR3nt: TGCAGCGTCGTAAAACGCCTAGCGAGGTCTGTAGATACGCAGTATTTT; CDR3aa: CSVVKRLARSVDTQYF
abundance: NA; d_gene: NA; j_gene: TRBJ2-7; v_gene: TRBV6-1; CDR3nt: TGTGCCAGCAACAGGGATGTGGGAACCTACGAGCAGTACTTC; CDR3aa: CASNRDVGTYEQYF
abundance: NA; d_gene: NA; j_gene: TRBJ1-1; v_gene: TRBV6-6; CDR3nt: TGTGCCAGCAGTTACTCGGGCAGTAACACTGAAGCTTTCTTT; CDR3aa: CASSYSGSNTEAFF
abundance: NA; d_gene: TRBD2; j_gene: TRBJ2-2; v_gene: TRBV7-2; CDR3nt: TGTGCCAGCAGCTTAAGGCTAGCGGGAACCGGGGAGCTGTTTTTT; CDR3aa: CASSLRLAGTGELFF
abundance: NA; d_gene: NA; j_gene: TRBJ1-1; v_gene: TRBV9; CDR3nt: TGTGCCAGCAGTTCTGACACTGAAGCTTTCTTT; CDR3aa: CASSSDTEAFF
abundance: NA; d_gene: TRBD2; j_gene: TRBJ2-5; v_gene: TRBV7-6; CDR3nt: TGTGCCAGCAGCTTGGGACTAGCGGGGTACCAAGAGACCCAGTACTTC; CDR3aa: CASSLGLAGYQETQYF
abundance: NA; d_gene: NA; j_gene: TRBJ1-2; v_gene: TRBV30; CDR3nt: TGTGCCTGGAGTCGGGACTATGGCTACACCTTC; CDR3aa: CAWSRDYGYTF
abundance: NA; d_gene: NA; j_gene: TRBJ1-2; v_gene: TRBV7-9; CDR3nt: TGTGCCAGCAGCTTCGGGTCAGAAAAGTATGGCTACACCTTC; CDR3aa: CASSFGSEKYGYTF
abundance: NA; d_gene: NA; j_gene: TRBJ1-1; v_gene: TRBV14; CDR3nt: TGTGCCAGCAGCCAAGTCGAGGGCACTGAAGCTTTCTTT; CDR3aa: CASSQVEGTEAFF
abundance: NA; d_gene: NA; j_gene: TRBJ2-1; v_gene: TRBV27; CDR3nt: TGTGCCAGCAGCCCTCCTAGAGGGCTTAATGACGAGCAGTTCTTC; CDR3aa: CASSPPRGLNDEQFF
abundance: once; d_gene: TRBD1; j_gene: TRBJ2-1; v_gene: TRBV25-1; CDR3nt: TGTGCCAGCAGCTACTTTTCCGGGACAGGGCCCCACAATGAGCAGTTCTTC; CDR3aa: CASSYFSGTGPHNEQFF
abundance: NA; d_gene: TRBD1; j_gene: TRBJ1-4; v_gene: TRBV6-5; CDR3nt: TGTGCCAGCAGTTATCGCTCAGGGGGCGGGGGTGAAAAACTGTTTTTT; CDR3aa: CASSYRSGGGGEKLFF
abundance: NA; d_gene: NA; j_gene: TRBJ1-5; v_gene: TRBV6-1; CDR3nt: TGTGCCAGCAGTGAAGCGGGAGGACCAAATCAGCCCCAGCATTTT; CDR3aa: CASSEAGGPNQPQHF
abundance: NA; d_gene: NA; j_gene: TRBJ2-1; v_gene: TRBV27; CDR3nt: TGTGCCAGCAGTCCCCCCGCAGGGCCGTCGGACAATGAGCAGTTCTTC; CDR3aa: CASSPPAGPSDNEQFF
abundance: NA; d_gene: TRBD1; j_gene: TRBJ2-1; v_gene: TRBV13; CDR3nt: TGTGCCAGCAGCACGACAGGGGGCGAGGAGCAGTTCTTC; CDR3aa: CASSTTGGEEQFF
abundance: NA; d_gene: NA; j_gene: TRBJ1-5; v_gene: TRBV5-6; CDR3nt: TGTGCCAGCAGCTTGGTGGCGGAAGCAAGCCAGCCCCAGCATTTT; CDR3aa: CASSLVAEASQPQHF
abundance: NA; d_gene: NA; j_gene: TRBJ1-2; v_gene: TRBV19; CDR3nt: TGTGCCAGCCAAAGTCCAGGCATCTATGGCTACACCTTC; CDR3aa: CASQSPGIYGYTF
abundance: NA; d_gene: TRBD1; j_gene: TRBJ2-7; v_gene: TRBV11-3; CDR3nt: TGTGCCAGCAGCCATCTCCGGGACAGGGGGGCATACGAGCAGTACTTC; CDR3aa: CASSHLRDRGAYEQYF
abundance: NA; d_gene: NA; j_gene: TRBJ1-2; v_gene: TRBV5-4; CDR3nt: TGTGCCAGCAGCTCAACGGGCTATGGCTACACCTTC; CDR3aa: CASSSTGYGYTF
abundance: NA; d_gene: NA; j_gene: TRBJ2-2; v_gene: TRBV7-9; CDR3nt: TGTGCCAGCAGCAAAGGACAGTTTCCTACCGGGGAGCTGTTTTTT; CDR3aa: CASSKGQFPTGELFF
abundance: NA; d_gene: TRBD1; j_gene: TRBJ2-7; v_gene: TRBV2; CDR3nt: TGTGCTTCCAGATTGGACAGGGCAAGTAGGACCTACGAGCAGTACTTC; CDR3aa: CASRLDRASRTYEQYF
abundance: NA; d_gene: TRBD1; j_gene: TRBJ2-2; v_gene: TRBV19; CDR3nt: TGTGCCAGTAGACCGACAGGGGGAACCGGGGAGCTGTTTTTT; CDR3aa: CASRPTGGTGELFF
abundance: NA; d_gene: NA; j_gene: TRBJ1-3; v_gene: TRBV14; CDR3nt: TGTGCCAGCAGCCAAAAGGGACTAGTGACTGGAAACACCATATATTTT; CDR3aa: CASSQKGLVTGNTIYF
abundance: NA; d_gene: NA; j_gene: TRBJ1-1; v_gene: TRBV14; CDR3nt: TGTGCCAGCAGCCAATATACAGGGTCCACTGAAGCTTTCTTT; CDR3aa: CASSQYTGSTEAFF
abundance: NA; d_gene: TRBD1; j_gene: TRBJ1-2; v_gene: TRBV27; CDR3nt: TGTGCCAGCAGTCCACAGGGGTTAGGAAACTATGGCTACACCTTC; CDR3aa: CASSPQGLGNYGYTF
abundance: NA; d_gene: NA; j_gene: TRBJ1-1; v_gene: TRBV27; CDR3nt: TGTGCCAGCAGTTTGTTGGCAGAAAACACTGAAGCTTTCTTT; CDR3aa: CASSLLAENTEAFF
abundance: once; d_gene: NA; j_gene: TRBJ1-3; v_gene: TRBV18; CDR3nt: TGTGCCAGCTCATCGGTTGGAAACACCATATATTTT; CDR3aa: CASSSVGNTIYF
abundance: once; d_gene: NA; j_gene: TRBJ1-1; v_gene: TRBV10-2; CDR3nt: TGCGCCAGCAGTGACCCGGACAGATCTGAAGCTTTCTTT; CDR3aa: CASSDPDRSEAFF
abundance: once; d_gene: TRBD2; j_gene: TRBJ2-7; v_gene: TRBV11-3; CDR3nt: TGTGCCAGCAGCTTAGCAAGGACTAGCGACTCCTACGAGCAGTACTTC; CDR3aa: CASSLARTSDSYEQYF
abundance: NA; d_gene: NA; j_gene: TRBJ2-1; v_gene: TRBV28; CDR3nt: TGTGCCAGCAGTCCACTTGGCGGCAATGAGCAGTTCTTC; CDR3aa: CASSPLGGNEQFF
abundance: NA; d_gene: NA; j_gene: TRBJ1-5; v_gene: TRBV27; CDR3nt: TGTGCCAGCAGTTCGAACAAGTTCGCCGAGGTCGAGCGTCAGCCCCAGCATTTT; CDR3aa: CASSSNKFAEVERQPQHF
abundance: NA; d_gene: NA; j_gene: TRBJ1-5; v_gene: TRBV19; CDR3nt: TGTGCCAGTAGTATGATGGGCTTGCGGGCAGGGGGCAATCAGCCCCAGCATTTT; CDR3aa: CASSMMGLRAGGNQPQHF
abundance: NA; d_gene: TRBD2; j_gene: TRBJ2-7; v_gene: TRBV6-5; CDR3nt: TGTGCCAGCAGTTACTCCCTAGCGGGGAGCTACGAGCAGTACTTC; CDR3aa: CASSYSLAGSYEQYF
abundance: NA; d_gene: TRBD1; j_gene: TRBJ2-7; v_gene: TRBV14; CDR3nt: TGTGCCAGCAGCCCGGGACAGGGGGTTTACGAGCAGTACTTC; CDR3aa: CASSPGQGVYEQYF
abundance: NA; d_gene: TRBD1; j_gene: TRBJ2-7; v_gene: TRBV6-5; CDR3nt: TGTGCCAGCAGTTACCTTGGACAGGGTATTAACGAGCAGTACTTC; CDR3aa: CASSYLGQGINEQYF
abundance: NA; d_gene: NA; j_gene: TRBJ2-1; v_gene: TRBV5-1; CDR3nt: TGCGCCAGCAGCCCGGGACTGCAGTTCAATGAGCAGTTCTTC; CDR3aa: CASSPGLQFNEQFF
abundance: NA; d_gene: TRBD1; j_gene: TRBJ1-5; v_gene: TRBV6-1; CDR3nt: TGTGCCAGCAGTGTGGACAGGGGCAATCAGCCCCAGCATTTT; CDR3aa: CASSVDRGNQPQHF
abundance: NA; d_gene: TRBD1; j_gene: TRBJ2-7; v_gene: TRBV11-3; CDR3nt: TGTGCCAGCAGCCACGACAGGGACTACGAGCAGTACTTC; CDR3aa: CASSHDRDYEQYF
abundance: NA; d_gene: TRBD2; j_gene: TRBJ2-7; v_gene: TRBV5-1; CDR3nt: TGCGCCAGCAGGCAAACTAGCGGGGGGTCCTACGAGCAGTACTTC; CDR3aa: CASRQTSGGSYEQYF
abundance: NA; d_gene: NA; j_gene: TRBJ2-5; v_gene: TRBV5-1; CDR3nt: TGCGCCAGCCGGAGCTCGGGAGAGACCCAGTACTTC; CDR3aa: CASRSSGETQYF
abundance: NA; d_gene: NA; j_gene: TRBJ1-1; v_gene: TRBV4-3; CDR3nt: TGCGCCAGCAGCCAAGGAGTGAACACTGAAGCTTTCTTT; CDR3aa: CASSQGVNTEAFF